These 7 T cell receptor beta chains came from one sample sequenced in a study of CD8 T cells in ankylosing spondylitis. In TCRdb, the 5' RACE reads were re-called with MiXCR into one record per CDR3 protein. The top ten hold 7.5% to 9.5% of the sample, which has about 260,000 distinct CDR3 sequences, around 20% seen once. Sequenced input: blood, either unsorted or a sorted T cell fraction (not recorded which). The receptor source for this set is a male donor with ankylosing spondylitis or in good health (not recorded which).

The CDR3 spells CATSRDLGEQFF. The DNA of the CDR3 is TGTGCCACCAGCAGAGATCTCGGTGAGCAGTTCTTC. The V call is TRBV15, the J call TRBJ2-1; D call uncertain. Germline lookup yields CDR1 LNHNV and CDR2 YYDKDF (reference sequence). The CDR3 extends over 12 amino acids. Between the trimmed V and J ends, which lost 0 bases and 9 bases, there was a span of 6 bases.

This clonotype was counted only a few times. The gene calls are TRBV5-1 and TRBJ2-1; TRBD2 matches at 9 bases. The junction had 9 bases not matched to a gene; V was cut back by 0 bases and J by 8 bases. Germline CDR1 is SGHRS and CDR2 is YFSETQ. The CDR3 runs 16 residues. CDR3 protein: CASSLEASGIFDEQFF. The CDR3 bases are TGCGCCAGCAGCTTGGAGGCTAGCGGGATTTTTGATGAGCAGTTCTTC.

This clonotype has a handful of counts. This chain connects TRBV18 to TRBJ1-5; the D is unclear. Trimming stripped 2 bases from V and 0 bases from J, with 8 bases between. CDR3 length: 15 amino acids. CDR1 is KGHSH, CDR2 LQKENI, per germline. The CDR3 spells CASSPNSNSNQPQHF. In nucleotides, the CDR3 is TGTGCCAGCTCACCAAACTCTAATAGCAATCAGCCCCAGCATTTT.

This clonotype was detected only a few times. V gene TRBV5-5 combines with J gene TRBJ2-2, with D maybe TRBD2 (6 bases). V was shortened by 2 bases and J by 5 bases, with 10 bases between the two germline ends. The germline V gene has CDR1 SGHKS and CDR2 YYEKEE (reference sequence). The CDR3 contains 14 residues. The CDR3 loop reads CASSFREFTGELFF. CDR3 nucleotide sequence: TGTGCCAGCAGCTTTCGGGAGTTTACCGGGGAGCTGTTTTTT.

This clonotype appeared many times. The chain joins TRBV6-5 to TRBJ2-1, with TRBD2 matching over 10 bases. CDR3 size: 18 residues. Germline CDR1 MNHEY, CDR2 SVGAGI. J gave up 2 bases and V 0 bases, and 7 bases lay outside the gene matches. As DNA, the CDR3 is TGTGCCAGCAGTTACTCGGGACTAGCGAAATCCACCTACAATGAGCAGTTCTTC. Its translation is CASSYSGLAKSTYNEQFF.

This clonotype was picked up a small number of times. The CDR3 protein is CASSETGHGSYEQYV. The CDR3, as DNA: TGCGCCAGCAGTGAGACCGGACATGGCTCCTACGAGCAGTACGTC. This chain uses TRBV10-2 with TRBJ2-7; TRBD1 is a possible D gene (5 bases). The V and J ends lost 2 bases and 0 bases respectively, with 11 bases between them. Germline CDR1 reads WSHSY; CDR2 reads SAAADI. The CDR3 extends over 15 amino acids.

This clonotype showed up just once. The chain has TRBV10-3 and TRBJ1-5; D is possibly TRBD1 (6 bases). The germline CDR1 and CDR2 sequences are ENHRY and SYGVKD. V lost 10 bases and J lost 0, with 22 bases in between. The CDR3 is made up of 17 amino acids. For the CDR3, the DNA is TGTGCCACCGAGCTGCGACAGGTCCACATTAGCAATCAGCCCCAGCATTTT. This encodes CATELRQVHISNQPQHF.